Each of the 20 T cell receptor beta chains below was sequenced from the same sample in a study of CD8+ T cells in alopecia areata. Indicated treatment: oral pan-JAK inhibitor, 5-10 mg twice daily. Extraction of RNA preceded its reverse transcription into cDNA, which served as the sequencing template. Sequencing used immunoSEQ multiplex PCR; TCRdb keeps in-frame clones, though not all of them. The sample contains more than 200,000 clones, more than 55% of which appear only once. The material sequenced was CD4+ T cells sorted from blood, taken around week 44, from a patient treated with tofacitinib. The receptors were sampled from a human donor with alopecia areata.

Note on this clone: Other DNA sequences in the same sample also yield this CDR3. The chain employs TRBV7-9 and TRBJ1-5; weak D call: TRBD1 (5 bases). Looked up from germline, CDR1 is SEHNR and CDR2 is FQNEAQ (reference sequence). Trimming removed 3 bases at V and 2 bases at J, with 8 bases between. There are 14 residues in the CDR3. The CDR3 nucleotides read TGTGCCAGCAGCTTGGGAGGGGGCAATCAGCCCCAGCATTTT. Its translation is CASSLGGGNQPQHF.

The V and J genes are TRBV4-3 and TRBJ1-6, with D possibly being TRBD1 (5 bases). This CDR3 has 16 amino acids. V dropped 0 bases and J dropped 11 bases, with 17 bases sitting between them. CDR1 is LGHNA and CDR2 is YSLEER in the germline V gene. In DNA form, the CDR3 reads TGCGCCAGCAGCCAAGACAGGGTGGGGAGCGTTACACCCCTCCACTTT. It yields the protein CASSQDRVGSVTPLHF.

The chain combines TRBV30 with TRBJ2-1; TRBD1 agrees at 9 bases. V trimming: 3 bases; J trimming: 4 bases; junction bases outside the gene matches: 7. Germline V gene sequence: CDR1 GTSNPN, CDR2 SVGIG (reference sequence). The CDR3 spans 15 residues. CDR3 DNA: TGTGCCTGGAGCGCCGACAGGGGGTATTACAATGAGCAGTTCTTC. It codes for CAWSADRGYYNEQFF.

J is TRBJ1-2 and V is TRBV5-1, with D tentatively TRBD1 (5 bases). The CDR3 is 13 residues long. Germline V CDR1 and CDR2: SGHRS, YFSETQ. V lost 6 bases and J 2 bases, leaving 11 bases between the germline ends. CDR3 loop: CASNGGANYGYTF. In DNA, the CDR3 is TGCGCCAGCAATGGGGGAGCGAACTATGGCTACACCTTC.

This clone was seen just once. The CDR3 DNA reads as TGTGCCAGCAGCGCGGGGACAGGCGTCACTGAAGCTTTCTTT. The encoded protein is CASSAGTGVTEAFF. The V and J genes are TRBV9 and TRBJ1-1; TRBD1 agrees at 8 bases. This CDR3 contains 14 residues. In germline, CDR1 is SGDLS, CDR2 YYNGEE. V was clipped by 3 bases and J by 4 bases; unmatched bases: 5.

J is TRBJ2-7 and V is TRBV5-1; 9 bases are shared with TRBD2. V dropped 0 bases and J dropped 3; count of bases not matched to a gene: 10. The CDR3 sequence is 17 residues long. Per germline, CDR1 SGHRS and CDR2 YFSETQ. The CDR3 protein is CASSLASGGRSDYEQYF. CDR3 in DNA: TGCGCCAGCAGCTTGGCAAGCGGGGGGCGTTCAGACTACGAGCAGTACTTC.

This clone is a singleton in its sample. CDR3 nucleotide sequence: TGCAGCGTGCTTGTATTTCGGGGGAAAGGCTACACCTTC. This gives the protein CSVLVFRGKGYTF. The rearrangement links TRBV29-1 to TRBJ1-2; tentative D call: TRBD1 (5 bases). CDR1 and CDR2 (germline): SQVTM, ANQGSEA. This CDR3 has 13 amino acids. V gave up 6 bases and J gave up 8 bases, with 19 bases separating them.

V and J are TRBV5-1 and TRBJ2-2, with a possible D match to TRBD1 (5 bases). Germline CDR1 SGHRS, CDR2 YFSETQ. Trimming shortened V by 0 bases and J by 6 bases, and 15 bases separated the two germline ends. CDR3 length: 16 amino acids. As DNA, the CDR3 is TGCGCCAGCAGCTTGGAAGGGGCAGCTACTGCCGGGGAGCTGTTTTTT. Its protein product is CASSLEGAATAGELFF.

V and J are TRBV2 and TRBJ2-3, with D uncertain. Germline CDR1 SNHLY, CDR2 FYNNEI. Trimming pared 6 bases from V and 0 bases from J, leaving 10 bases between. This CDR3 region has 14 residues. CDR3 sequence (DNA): TGTGCCAGCAGGCTGGACGCCAGCACAGATACGCAGTATTTT. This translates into CASRLDASTDTQYF.

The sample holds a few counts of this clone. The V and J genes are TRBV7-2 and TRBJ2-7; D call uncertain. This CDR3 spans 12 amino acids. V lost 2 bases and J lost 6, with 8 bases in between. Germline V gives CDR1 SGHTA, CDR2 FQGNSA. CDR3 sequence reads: CASSLLSREQYF. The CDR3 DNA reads TGTGCCAGCAGCTTATTATCCCGCGAGCAGTACTTC.

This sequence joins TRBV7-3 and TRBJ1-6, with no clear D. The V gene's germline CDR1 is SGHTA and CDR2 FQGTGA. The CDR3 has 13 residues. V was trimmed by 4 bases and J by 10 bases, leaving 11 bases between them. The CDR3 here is CASSSGSGSPLHF. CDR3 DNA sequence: TGTGCCAGCAGCTCCGGAAGTGGGTCACCCCTCCACTTT.

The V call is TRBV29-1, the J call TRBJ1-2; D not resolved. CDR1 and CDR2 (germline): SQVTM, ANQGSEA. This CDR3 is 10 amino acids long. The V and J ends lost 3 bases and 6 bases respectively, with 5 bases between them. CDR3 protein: CSVDEHGYTF. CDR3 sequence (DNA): TGCAGCGTTGATGAGCATGGCTACACCTTC.

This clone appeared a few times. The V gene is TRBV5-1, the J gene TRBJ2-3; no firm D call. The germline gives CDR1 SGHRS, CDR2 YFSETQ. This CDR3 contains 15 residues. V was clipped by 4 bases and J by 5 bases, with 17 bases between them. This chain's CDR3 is CASSLEDSYKDTQYF. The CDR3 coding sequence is TGCGCCAGCAGCCTAGAAGACTCCTACAAAGATACGCAGTATTTT.

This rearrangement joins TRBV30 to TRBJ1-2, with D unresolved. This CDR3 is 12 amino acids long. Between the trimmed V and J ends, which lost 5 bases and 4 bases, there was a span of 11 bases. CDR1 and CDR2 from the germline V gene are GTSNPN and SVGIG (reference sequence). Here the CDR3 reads CAWDYRGYGYTF. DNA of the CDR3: TGTGCCTGGGACTACCGGGGCTATGGCTACACCTTC.

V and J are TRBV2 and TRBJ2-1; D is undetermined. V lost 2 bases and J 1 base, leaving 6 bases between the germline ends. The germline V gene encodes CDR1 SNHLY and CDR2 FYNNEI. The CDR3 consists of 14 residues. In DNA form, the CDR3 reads TGTGCCAGCAGTGAAATACAGTCCTACAATGAGCAGTTCTTC. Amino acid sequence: CASSEIQSYNEQFF. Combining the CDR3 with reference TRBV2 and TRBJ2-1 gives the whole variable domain EPEVTQTPSHQVTQMGQEVILRCVPISNHLYFYWYRQILGQKVEFLVSFYNNEISEKSEIFDDQFSVERPDGSNFTLKIRSTKLEDSAMYFCASSEIQSYNEQFFGPGTRLTVL.

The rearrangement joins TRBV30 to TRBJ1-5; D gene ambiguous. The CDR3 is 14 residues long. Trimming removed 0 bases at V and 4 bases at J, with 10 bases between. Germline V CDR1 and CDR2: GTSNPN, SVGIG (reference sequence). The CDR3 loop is CAWSVTPKNQPQHF. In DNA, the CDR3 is TGTGCCTGGAGTGTAACTCCGAAGAATCAGCCCCAGCATTTT.

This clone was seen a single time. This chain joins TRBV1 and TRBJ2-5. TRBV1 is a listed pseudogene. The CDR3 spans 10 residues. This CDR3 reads CTSSQETQYF. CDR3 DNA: TGCACCAGCAGCCAAGAGACCCAGTACTTC.

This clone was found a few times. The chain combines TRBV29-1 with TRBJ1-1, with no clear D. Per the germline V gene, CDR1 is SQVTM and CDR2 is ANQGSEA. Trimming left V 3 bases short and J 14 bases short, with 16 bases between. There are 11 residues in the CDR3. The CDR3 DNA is TGCAGCGTTGAGTTATCGGTGGACTTATTCTTT. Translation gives CSVELSVDLFF.

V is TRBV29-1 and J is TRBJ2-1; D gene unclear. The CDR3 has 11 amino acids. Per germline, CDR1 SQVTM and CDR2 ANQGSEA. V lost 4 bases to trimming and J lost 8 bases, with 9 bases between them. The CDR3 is CSVASGHEQFF. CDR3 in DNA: TGCAGCGTTGCGTCAGGTCATGAGCAGTTCTTC.

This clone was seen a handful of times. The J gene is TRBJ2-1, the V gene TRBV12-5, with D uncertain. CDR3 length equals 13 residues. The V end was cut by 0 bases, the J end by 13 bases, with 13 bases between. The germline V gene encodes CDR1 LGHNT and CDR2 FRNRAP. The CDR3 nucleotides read TGTGCTAGTGGTTTGGTACAAAGACGGAAACAGTTCTTC. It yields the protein CASGLVQRRKQFF.